This section outlines one TCR beta chain sequence together with its context. Its antigen is as yet unknown. The CDR3 extends over 12 amino acids. Trimming cost V 4 bases and J 2 bases, with 8 bases left between them. Germline lookup yields CDR1 SQVTM and CDR2 ANQGSEA. The data were taken from a study of blood T cells in healthy people across ages. Notes on the study in general: Versus aged donors, long-lived donors had higher diversity and more naive CD4+ cells. Per million T cells, TCR beta diversity dropped roughly linearly as age increased. No one knew whether donors had CMV, which possibly confounded expanded clonotype changes.

The second PCR ran roughly 6 to 11 cycles with a sample-barcoded 5' primer and J-beta primers. Tagging of each cDNA molecule was performed by a template-switch adaptor with 12 random nucleotides. TCRdb re-analysed the 5' RACE reads in MiXCR, keeping a single row per CDR3 protein. Here the sample spans more than 800,000 distinct CDR3 sequences, around 26% being singletons. Sequencing was performed on blood. V usage is TRBV29-1 and J usage is TRBJ2-5; D uncertain. This TCR was recovered from a woman of 80 years or more in good health. Here the CDR3 reads CSVGQRQETQYF. In nucleotides, the CDR3 is TGCAGCGTTGGGCAGCGACAAGAGACCCAGTACTTC.